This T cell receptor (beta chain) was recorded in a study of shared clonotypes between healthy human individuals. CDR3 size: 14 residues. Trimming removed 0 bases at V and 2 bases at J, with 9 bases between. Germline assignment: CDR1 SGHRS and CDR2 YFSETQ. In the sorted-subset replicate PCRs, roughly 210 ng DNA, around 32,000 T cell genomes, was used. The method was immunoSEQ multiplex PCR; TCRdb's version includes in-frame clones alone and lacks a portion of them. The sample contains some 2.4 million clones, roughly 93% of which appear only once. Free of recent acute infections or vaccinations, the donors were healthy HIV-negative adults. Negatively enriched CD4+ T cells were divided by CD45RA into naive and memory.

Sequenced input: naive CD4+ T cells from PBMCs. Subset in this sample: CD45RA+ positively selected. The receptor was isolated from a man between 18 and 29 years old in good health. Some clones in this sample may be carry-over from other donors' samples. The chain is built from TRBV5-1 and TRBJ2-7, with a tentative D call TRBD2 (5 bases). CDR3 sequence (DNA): TGCGCCAGCAGCTTGGTAGCGCTAACCTACGAGCAGTACTTC. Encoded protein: CASSLVALTYEQYF.